This T cell receptor beta chain stems from a study of early T cells in non-severe SARS-CoV-2 infection (dated by TCRdb to the early 2020s). With respect to the entire study: TCR sequencing used bulk RNA from unsorted whole blood, so alpha and beta chains could not be paired. Study-wide conclusions, independent of this receptor: Matching against VDJdb was skewed toward anti-spike CD8 responses, likely underestimated virus-specific expansions, and missed private and CD4 specificities.

The library was built by means of 5' RACE. Sequencing instrument: NextSeq 500. Unique molecular identifiers were attached to individual cDNA molecules in the TCR library protocol so that sequencing error and PCR bias could be corrected. Sequencing covered both TCR alpha and beta chains, and within each sample the abundances of alpha and beta sequences were tightly co-correlated. Concerning the study's data processing: Decombinator V4 was used to annotate TCR sequences for V gene, J gene and CDR3. TCRs were defined as expanded if a significant change between any two time points was detected under a Poisson model with p below 0.0001. TCR abundances were normalised to the total number of TCRs sequenced in each sample and reported as counts per million. MAIT TCRs were defined by TRAV1-2 paired with TRAJ12, TRAJ20 or TRAJ33, and iNKT TCRs by TRAV10 paired with TRAJ18. A search of VDJdb, accessed on 1 November 2021, was run for TCRs annotated to CMV, EBV and SARS-CoV-2, with TCRs annotated for multiple antigens excluded. The public sequencing data were trimmed at Q25 with fastp and processed into clonotypes with MiXCR by TCRdb, which kept only in-frame beta chains. Duplicate CDR3 protein sequences are folded into a single record with the most common DNA and genes. The V and J calls, along with clone size, are taken from TCRdb and not from the paper's own processing. The sample data list under 95,000 distinct CDR3 sequences, and around 12% of these were observed just once. The ten most abundant clones make up 4% to 5% of the sample.

This clonotype was seen at least ten times. It lacks a known antigen. The sample holds no much larger clone one base away, and base qualities are not on file. The CDR3 has 14 amino acids, counting the end cysteine and phenylalanine. Of the read, only the CDR3 DNA is kept; its 42 bases are in frame from base 1. CDR1 SGHRS and CDR2 YFSETQ are derived from the germline V gene. V lost 0 bases and J lost 7 bases; the stretch between them is 11 bases long. Set within a cohort of healthcare workers in London, UK, this nested case-control study involved weekly PCR testing of nasopharyngeal swabs along with blood sampling. Between 23 and 31 March 2020, the week of the UK lockdown, healthcare workers were enrolled and then followed up weekly for as long as 16 weeks.

The sequence links TRBV5-1 to TRBJ1-5, with TRBD1 as a weak D call on 5 bases. Input material: whole blood. The sequence derives from an adult who was a healthcare worker with PCR-confirmed SARS-CoV-2 infection or an uninfected control (not recorded which). The nucleotide sequence is TGCGCCAGCAGCTTGGCCCTGGGGGGACAGCCCCAGCATTTT. It is translated as CASSLALGGQPQHF.